This T cell receptor beta chain was profiled in a study of blood T cell repertoires in COVID-19. For the study at large: The United States, Italy and Spain supplied acute and convalescent COVID-19 samples. Sources were T cells, B-cell-depleted T cells, or PBMCs; the material itself was cDNA or gDNA.

How the authors handled the data: Amplification of reference gene primers was used by the study to estimate nucleated cell counts. The assay was immunoSEQ multiplex PCR, and TCRdb's table has in-frame clones only and misses some. Clonal size and the V and J genes are those of that table, whereas D and trimming came from the DNA. The sample holds about 50,000 clones, more than 70% seen once. The CDR3 has 16 residues. V gave up 4 bases and J gave up 4 bases; unmatched junction bases: 11. From germline, CDR1 is LNHNV and CDR2 YYDKDF (reference sequence). The chain joins TRBV15 to TRBJ1-2; 8 positions agree with TRBD1. Sequenced: peripheral blood. This TCR was recovered from a man in his sixties with acute or convalescent COVID-19. CDR3 DNA: TGTGCCACCAGCAAGAGACAGGGGCAGGGGAGCTATGGCTACACCTTC. As protein: CATSKRQGQGSYGYTF.